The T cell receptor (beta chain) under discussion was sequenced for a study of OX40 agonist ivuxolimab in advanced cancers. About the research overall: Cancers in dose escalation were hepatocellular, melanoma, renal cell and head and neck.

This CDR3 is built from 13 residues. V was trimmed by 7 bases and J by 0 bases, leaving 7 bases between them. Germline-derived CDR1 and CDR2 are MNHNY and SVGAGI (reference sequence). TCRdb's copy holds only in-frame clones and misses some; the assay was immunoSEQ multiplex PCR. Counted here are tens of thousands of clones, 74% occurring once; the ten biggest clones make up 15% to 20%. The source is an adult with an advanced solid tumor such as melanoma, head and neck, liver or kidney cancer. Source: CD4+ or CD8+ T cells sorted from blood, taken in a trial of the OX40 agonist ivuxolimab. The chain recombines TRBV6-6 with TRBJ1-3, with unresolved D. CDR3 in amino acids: CASTMLSGNTIYF. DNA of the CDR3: TGTGCCAGCACCATGCTCTCTGGAAACACCATATATTTT.